The entry that follows covers one TCR beta chain sequence. Its antigen is unknown. The repertoire was sequenced with immunoSEQ multiplex PCR; TCRdb's copy has only in-frame clones and lacks some. The table lists about 51,000 clones, approximately 80% of them singletons. This sample stems from a study of radiotherapy plus CTLA-4 blockade in lung cancer. Study-level findings and limits: Reports identified early blood T cell clone dynamics, with interferon-beta, as the best response predictor.

V trimming: 5 bases; J trimming: 8 bases; junction bases outside the gene matches: 5. This CDR3 has 14 amino acids. Germline V gene lookup returns CDR1 SEHNR and CDR2 FQNEAQ (reference sequence). The chain couples TRBV7-9 to TRBJ2-4, with 11 bases lining up with TRBD1. The TCR comes from a human donor with non-small cell lung cancer whose response to radiotherapy plus ipilimumab could not be evaluated. The material was peripheral blood, obtained from a patient treated with radiotherapy plus ipilimumab. CDR3 loop: CASSVGQGADIQYF. The CDR3 coding sequence is TGTGCCAGCAGCGTAGGACAGGGGGCGGACATTCAGTACTTC.